Listed here are 8 T cell receptor beta chains from one sample, sequenced in a study of neurological immune-mediated disorders. Each CDR3 protein gets one entry after TCRdb re-called the 5' RACE reads with MiXCR. Among under 70,000 distinct CDR3 sequences, 3.5% were seen once, and the ten largest hold more than 2.5%. What was sequenced was PBMCs. The receptors here all came from a woman aged 25 to 39 with multiple sclerosis.

The table lists this clonotype with many counts. The chain uses TRBV7-2 and TRBJ2-1; a weak D match, TRBD2 (6 bases). The CDR3 spans 15 residues. Germline V CDR1 and CDR2: SGHTA, FQGNSA. The V end lost 5 bases, the J end lost 4 bases, and 15 bases lay between the germline ends. This CDR3 reads CASSPWDFRYNEQFF. For the CDR3, the DNA is TGTGCCAGCAGCCCCTGGGACTTCCGTTACAATGAGCAGTTCTTC.

The rearrangement uses TRBV5-1 and TRBJ2-5; the match to TRBD2 covers 9 bases. Looked up from germline, CDR1 is SGHRS and CDR2 is YFSETQ. The CDR3 extends over 14 amino acids. V lost 9 bases to trimming and J lost 2 bases; unmatched junction nucleotides: 8. CDR3 nucleotides: TGCGCCACGAAGGCTAGCGGGACACAAGAGACCCAGTACTTC. It is translated as CATKASGTQETQYF.

This clonotype was seen repeatedly, ten times or more. The CDR3 here is CASSLLTRHGYTF. The CDR3 nucleotides read TGTGCCAGCAGTTTACTGACCAGGCATGGCTACACCTTC. The genes are TRBV12-3 or TRBV12-4 and TRBJ1-2; D ambiguous. The CDR3 covers 13 residues. The ends were cut back, 2 bases at V and 6 bases at J, with 10 bases in the middle.

This clonotype appeared many times. The CDR3 region is CASSLANRPPTDTQYF. CDR3 in DNA: TGCGCCAGCAGCTTGGCGAACAGACCACCGACAGATACGCAGTATTTT. The V and J genes are TRBV5-1 and TRBJ2-3, with D unresolved. Germline V lookup: CDR1 SGHRS, CDR2 YFSETQ. There are 16 residues in the CDR3. Trimming pared 0 bases from V and 3 bases from J, leaving 14 bases between.

The rearrangement joins TRBV20-1 to TRBJ2-3; D is perhaps TRBD1 (5 bases). From germline, CDR1 is DFQATT and CDR2 SNEGSKA (reference sequence). This CDR3 comprises 13 residues. Trimming removed 1 base from V and 2 bases from J, with 7 bases in between. CDR3 in amino acids: CSARAGYTDTQYF. Written as DNA, the CDR3 is TGCAGTGCTAGAGCAGGGTACACAGATACGCAGTATTTT.

The table lists this clonotype with many counts. The chain carries TRBV5-5 and TRBJ2-7, with 7 bases fitting TRBD1. Germline CDR1 is SGHKS and CDR2 is YYEKEE (reference sequence). V was pared by 4 bases and J by 5 bases, with 9 bases of the junction left unmatched. The CDR3 extends over 14 amino acids. The CDR3 sequence: CASSRDSPRNEQYF. CDR3 nucleotides: TGTGCCAGCAGCCGGGACAGCCCCAGGAACGAGCAGTACTTC.

This clonotype was seen at least ten times. The rearrangement links TRBV15 to TRBJ2-3; 7 positions agree with TRBD2. Germline CDR1 and CDR2: LNHNV and YYDKDF (reference sequence). The CDR3 is made up of 17 amino acids. V was clipped by 1 base and J by 2 bases; unmatched bases: 9. The chain's CDR3 is CATSRVLGRGPTDTQYF. The CDR3 coding sequence is TGTGCCACCAGCAGAGTGTTGGGGAGGGGCCCCACAGATACGCAGTATTTT.

This clonotype was seen ten or more times. The V call is TRBV3-1, the J call TRBJ2-1, with D maybe TRBD2 (5 bases). The V end was cut by 3 bases, the J end by 9 bases, with 6 bases between. Looked up from germline, CDR1 is LGHDT and CDR2 is YNNKEL (reference sequence). The CDR3 has 11 amino acids. The CDR3: CASSQEAEQFF. The DNA for the CDR3 is TGTGCCAGCAGCCAGGAGGCTGAGCAGTTCTTC.